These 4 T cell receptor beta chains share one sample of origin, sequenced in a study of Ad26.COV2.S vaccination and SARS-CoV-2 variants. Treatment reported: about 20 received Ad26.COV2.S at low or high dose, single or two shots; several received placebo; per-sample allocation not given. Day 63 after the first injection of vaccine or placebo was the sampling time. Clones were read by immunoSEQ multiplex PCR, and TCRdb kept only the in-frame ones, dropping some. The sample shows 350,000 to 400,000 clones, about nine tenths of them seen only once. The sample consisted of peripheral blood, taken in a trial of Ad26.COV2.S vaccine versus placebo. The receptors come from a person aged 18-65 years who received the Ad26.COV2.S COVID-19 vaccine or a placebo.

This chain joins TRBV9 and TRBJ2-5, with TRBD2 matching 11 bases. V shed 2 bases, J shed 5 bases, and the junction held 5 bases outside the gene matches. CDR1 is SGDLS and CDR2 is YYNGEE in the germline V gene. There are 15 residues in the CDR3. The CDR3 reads CASSVLTSGEETQYF. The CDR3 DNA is TGTGCCAGCAGCGTCCTGACTAGCGGGGAGGAGACCCAGTACTTC.

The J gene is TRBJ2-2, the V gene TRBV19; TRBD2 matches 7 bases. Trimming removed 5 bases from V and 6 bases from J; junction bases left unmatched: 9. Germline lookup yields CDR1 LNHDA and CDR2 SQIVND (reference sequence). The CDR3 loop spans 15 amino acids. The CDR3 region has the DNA TGTGCCAGTAGTGTCCCAGCGGGGCGCGCCGGGGAGCTGTTTTTT. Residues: CASSVPAGRAGELFF. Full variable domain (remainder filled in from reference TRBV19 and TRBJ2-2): DGGITQSPKYLFRKEGQNVTLSCEQNLNHDAMYWYRQDPGQGLRLIYYSQIVNDFQKGDIAEGYSVSREKKESFPLTVTSAQKNPTAFYLCASSVPAGRAGELFFGEGSRLTVL.

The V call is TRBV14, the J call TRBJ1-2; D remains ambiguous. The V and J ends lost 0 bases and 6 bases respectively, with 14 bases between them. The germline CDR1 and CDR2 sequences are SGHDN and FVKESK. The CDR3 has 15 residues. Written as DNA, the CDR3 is TGTGCCAGCAGCCAAGATCTGGTGCCCCATGATGGCTACACCTTC. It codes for CASSQDLVPHDGYTF.

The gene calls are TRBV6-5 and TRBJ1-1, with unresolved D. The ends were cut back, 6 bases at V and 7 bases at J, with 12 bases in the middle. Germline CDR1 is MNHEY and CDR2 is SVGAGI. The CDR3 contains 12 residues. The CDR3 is CASRGNGVEAFF. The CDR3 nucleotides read TGTGCCAGCAGGGGAAACGGAGTTGAAGCTTTCTTT.